This T cell receptor beta chain derives from a study of neoadjuvant anti-PD-1 for oral cavity cancer. Findings and limits, study-wide: Each response group had just three patients in TCR analyses.

Time point defined: after neoadjuvant nivolumab, at surgical resection. Patients had newly diagnosed, untreated stage II-IVA oral cavity squamous cell carcinoma. This clone was detected a few times. Antigen unknown. This CDR3 has 15 amino acids. The germline V gene has CDR1 SGHRS and CDR2 YFSETQ. Trimming cost V 4 bases and J 7 bases; bases outside gene matches: 9. Assay: immunoSEQ multiplex PCR; the TCRdb copy retains only in-frame clones and omits some. The data hold around 5,700 clones, with 45% to 60% observed a single time. The receptor was isolated from a person aged 40 to 85 with oral cavity squamous cell carcinoma. The V call is TRBV5-1, the J call TRBJ2-1, with TRBD1 matching over 9 bases. The starting material was tumor tissue, obtained after nivolumab (anti-PD-1) treatment. CDR3 DNA: TGCGCCAGCAGCCAAGGGGGGGACAGGGAGAATGAGCAGTTCTTC. Its translation is CASSQGGDRENEQFF.